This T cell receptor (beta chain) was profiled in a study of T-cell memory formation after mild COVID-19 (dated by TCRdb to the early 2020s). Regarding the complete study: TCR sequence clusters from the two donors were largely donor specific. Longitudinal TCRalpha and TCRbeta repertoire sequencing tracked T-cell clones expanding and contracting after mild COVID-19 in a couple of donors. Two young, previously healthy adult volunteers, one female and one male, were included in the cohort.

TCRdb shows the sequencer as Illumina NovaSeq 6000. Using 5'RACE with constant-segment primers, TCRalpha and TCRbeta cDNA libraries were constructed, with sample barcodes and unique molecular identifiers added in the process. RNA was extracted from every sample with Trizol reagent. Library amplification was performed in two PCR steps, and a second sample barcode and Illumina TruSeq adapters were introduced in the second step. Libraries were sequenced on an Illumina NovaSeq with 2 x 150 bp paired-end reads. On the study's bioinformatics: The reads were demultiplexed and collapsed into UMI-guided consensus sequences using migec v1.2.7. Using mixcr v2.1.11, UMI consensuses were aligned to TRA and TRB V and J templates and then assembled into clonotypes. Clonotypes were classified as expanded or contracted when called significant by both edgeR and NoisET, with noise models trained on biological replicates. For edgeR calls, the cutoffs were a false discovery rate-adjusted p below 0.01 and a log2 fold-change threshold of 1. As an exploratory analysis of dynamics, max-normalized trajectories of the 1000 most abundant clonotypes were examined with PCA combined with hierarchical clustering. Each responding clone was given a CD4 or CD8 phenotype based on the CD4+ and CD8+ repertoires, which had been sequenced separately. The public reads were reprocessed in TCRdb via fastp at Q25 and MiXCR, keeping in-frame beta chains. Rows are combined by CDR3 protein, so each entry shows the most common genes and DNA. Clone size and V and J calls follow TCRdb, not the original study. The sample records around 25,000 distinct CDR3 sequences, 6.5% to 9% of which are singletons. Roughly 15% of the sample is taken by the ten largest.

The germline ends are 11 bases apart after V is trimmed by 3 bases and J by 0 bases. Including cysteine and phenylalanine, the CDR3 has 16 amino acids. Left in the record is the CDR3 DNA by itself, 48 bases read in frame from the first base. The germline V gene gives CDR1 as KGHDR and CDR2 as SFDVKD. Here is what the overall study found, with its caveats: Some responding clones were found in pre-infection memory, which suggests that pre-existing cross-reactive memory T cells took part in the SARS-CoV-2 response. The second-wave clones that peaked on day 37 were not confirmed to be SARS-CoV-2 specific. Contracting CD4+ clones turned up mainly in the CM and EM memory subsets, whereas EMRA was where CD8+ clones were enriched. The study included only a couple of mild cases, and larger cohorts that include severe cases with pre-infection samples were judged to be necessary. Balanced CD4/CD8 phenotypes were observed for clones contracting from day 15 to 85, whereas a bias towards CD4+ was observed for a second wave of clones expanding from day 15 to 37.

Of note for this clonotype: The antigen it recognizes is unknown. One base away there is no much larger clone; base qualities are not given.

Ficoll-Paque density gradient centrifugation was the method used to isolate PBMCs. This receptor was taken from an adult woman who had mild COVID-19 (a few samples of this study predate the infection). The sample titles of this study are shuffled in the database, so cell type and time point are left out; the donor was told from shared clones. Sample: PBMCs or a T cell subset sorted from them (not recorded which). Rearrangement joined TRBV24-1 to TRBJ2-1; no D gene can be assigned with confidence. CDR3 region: CATSDRAFSSYNEQFF. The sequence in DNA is TGTGCCACCAGTGATAGAGCGTTTAGCTCCTACAATGAGCAGTTCTTC.